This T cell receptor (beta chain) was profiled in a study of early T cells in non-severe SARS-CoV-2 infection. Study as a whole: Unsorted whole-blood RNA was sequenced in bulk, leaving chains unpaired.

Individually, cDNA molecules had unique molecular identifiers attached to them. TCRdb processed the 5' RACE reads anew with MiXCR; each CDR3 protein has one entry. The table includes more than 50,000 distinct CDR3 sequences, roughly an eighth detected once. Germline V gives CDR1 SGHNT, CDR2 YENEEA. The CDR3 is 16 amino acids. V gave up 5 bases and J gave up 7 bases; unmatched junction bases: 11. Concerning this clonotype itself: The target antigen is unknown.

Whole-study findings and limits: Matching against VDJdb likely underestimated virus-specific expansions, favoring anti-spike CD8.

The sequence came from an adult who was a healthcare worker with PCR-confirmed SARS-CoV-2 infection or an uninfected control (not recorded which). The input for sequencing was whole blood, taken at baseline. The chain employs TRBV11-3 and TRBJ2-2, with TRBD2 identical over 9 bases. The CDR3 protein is CASSPDGLAGLGELFF. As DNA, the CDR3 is TGTGCCAGCAGCCCCGATGGGCTAGCGGGACTCGGGGAGCTGTTTTTT. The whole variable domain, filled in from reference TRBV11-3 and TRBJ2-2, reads EAGVVQSPRYKIIEKKQPVAFWCNPISGHNTLYWYLQNLGQGPELLIRYENEEAVDDSQLPKDRFSAERLKGVDSTLKIQPAELGDSAVYLCASSPDGLAGLGELFFGEGSRLTVL.